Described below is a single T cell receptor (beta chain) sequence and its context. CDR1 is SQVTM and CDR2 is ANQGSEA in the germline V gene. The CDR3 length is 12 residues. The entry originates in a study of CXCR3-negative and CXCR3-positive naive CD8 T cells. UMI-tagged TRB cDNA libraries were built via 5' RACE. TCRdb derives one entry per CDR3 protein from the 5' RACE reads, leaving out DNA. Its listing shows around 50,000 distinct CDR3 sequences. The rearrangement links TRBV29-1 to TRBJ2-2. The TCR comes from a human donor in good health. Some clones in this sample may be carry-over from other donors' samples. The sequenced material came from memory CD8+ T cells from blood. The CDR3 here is CSAAAGTGDLFF.